This TCR beta chain was identified in a study of early T cells in non-severe SARS-CoV-2 infection. Study-level information: The authors sequenced bulk RNA from unsorted whole blood, leaving chains unpaired.

Findings of the study overall: Private and CD4 specificities were missed by VDJdb matching, which favored anti-spike CD8 responses.

The TCR library protocol was used to attach unique molecular identifiers. These identifiers were attached to individual cDNA molecules. TCRdb fed the 5' RACE reads into MiXCR, producing one record per CDR3 protein. Among 100,000 to 120,000 distinct CDR3 sequences listed, around 10% were seen once. This clonotype was seen a few times. Its antigen remains unknown. Material: whole blood. The receptor's source is an adult who was a healthcare worker with PCR-confirmed SARS-CoV-2 infection or an uninfected control (not recorded which).

Here the CDR3 reads CSARPGQGRYDEQYF. In DNA form, the CDR3 reads TGCAGTGCTAGACCAGGACAGGGGAGATACGACGAGCAGTACTTC. The chain has TRBV20-1 and TRBJ2-7; 9 bases are shared with TRBD1. The ends lost 2 bases at V and 5 bases at J; junction bases unmatched: 10. The CDR3 length is 15 residues. Looked up from germline, CDR1 is DFQATT and CDR2 is SNEGSKA (reference sequence).